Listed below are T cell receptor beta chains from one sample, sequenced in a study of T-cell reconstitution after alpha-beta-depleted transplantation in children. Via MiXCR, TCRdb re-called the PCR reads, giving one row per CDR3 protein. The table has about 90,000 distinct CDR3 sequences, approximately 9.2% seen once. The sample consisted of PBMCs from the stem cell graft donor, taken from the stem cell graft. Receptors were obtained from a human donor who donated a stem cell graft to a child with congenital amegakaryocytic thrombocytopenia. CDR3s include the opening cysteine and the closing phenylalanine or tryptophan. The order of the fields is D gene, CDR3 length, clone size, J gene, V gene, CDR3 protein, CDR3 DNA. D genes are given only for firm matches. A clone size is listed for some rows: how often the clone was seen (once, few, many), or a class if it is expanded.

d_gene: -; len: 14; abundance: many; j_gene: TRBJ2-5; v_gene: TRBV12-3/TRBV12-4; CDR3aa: CASSLFAAQETQYF; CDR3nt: TGTGCCAGCAGTTTATTCGCGGCTCAAGAGACCCAGTACTTC
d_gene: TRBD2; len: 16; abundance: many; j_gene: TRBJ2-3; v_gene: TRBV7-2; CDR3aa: CASSLEREFWSDTQYF; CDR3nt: TGTGCCAGCAGCTTGGAGCGGGAGTTTTGGTCAGATACGCAGTATTTT
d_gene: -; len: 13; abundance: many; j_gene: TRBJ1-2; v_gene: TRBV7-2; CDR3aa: CASSVKGNYGYTF; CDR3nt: TGTGCCAGCAGCGTTAAGGGGAACTATGGCTACACCTTC
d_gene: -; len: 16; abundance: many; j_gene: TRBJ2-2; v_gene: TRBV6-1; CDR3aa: CASSGRGVKGTGELFF; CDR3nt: TGTGCCAGCAGTGGGAGAGGCGTTAAGGGGACCGGGGAGCTGTTTTTT
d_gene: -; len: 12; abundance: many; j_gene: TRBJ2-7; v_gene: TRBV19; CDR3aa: CASSIPGYEQYF; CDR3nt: TGTGCCAGTAGTATACCGGGCTACGAGCAGTACTTC
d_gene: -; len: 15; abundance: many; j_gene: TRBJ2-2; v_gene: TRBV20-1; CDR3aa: CSATPWGAAAGELFF; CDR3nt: TGCAGTGCTACACCATGGGGGGCGGCGGCCGGGGAGCTGTTTTTT
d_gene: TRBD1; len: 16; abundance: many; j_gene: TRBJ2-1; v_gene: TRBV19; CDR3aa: CASSRWTGGSYNEQFF; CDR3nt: TGTGCCAGTAGTAGGTGGACAGGGGGCTCTTACAATGAGCAGTTCTTC
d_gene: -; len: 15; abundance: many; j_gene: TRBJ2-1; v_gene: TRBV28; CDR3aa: CASSPWEALGNEQFF; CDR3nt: TGTGCCAGCAGTCCATGGGAGGCCTTAGGGAATGAGCAGTTCTTC
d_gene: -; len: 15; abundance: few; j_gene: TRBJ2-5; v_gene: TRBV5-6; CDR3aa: CASSFGRVARETQYF; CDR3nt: TGTGCCAGCAGCTTTGGCAGGGTGGCGAGGGAGACCCAGTACTTC
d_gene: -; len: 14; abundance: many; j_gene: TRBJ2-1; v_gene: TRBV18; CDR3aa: CASSPSRADNEQFF; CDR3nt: TGTGCCAGCTCACCATCGAGGGCCGACAATGAGCAGTTCTTC
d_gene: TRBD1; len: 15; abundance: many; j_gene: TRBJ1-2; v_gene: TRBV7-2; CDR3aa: CASSLVTGGNYGYTF; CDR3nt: TGTGCCAGCAGCTTAGTGACAGGGGGGAACTATGGCTACACCTTC
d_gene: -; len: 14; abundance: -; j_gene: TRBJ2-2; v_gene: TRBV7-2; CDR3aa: CASSLGTASGELFF; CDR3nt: TGTGCCAGCAGCTTAGGAACAGCATCCGGGGAGCTGTTTTTT
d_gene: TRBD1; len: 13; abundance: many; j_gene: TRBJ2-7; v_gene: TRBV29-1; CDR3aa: CSVTGGESDEQYF; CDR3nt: TGCAGCGTAACAGGGGGCGAGAGTGACGAGCAGTACTTC
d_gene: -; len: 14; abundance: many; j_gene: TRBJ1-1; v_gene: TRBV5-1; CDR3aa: CASSSGTSNTEAFF; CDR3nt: TGCGCCAGCAGCTCCGGGACATCGAACACTGAAGCTTTCTTT
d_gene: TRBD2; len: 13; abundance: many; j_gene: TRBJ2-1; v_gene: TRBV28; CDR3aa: CASRTGGRGEQFF; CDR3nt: TGTGCCAGCAGGACTGGCGGGAGGGGTGAGCAGTTCTTC
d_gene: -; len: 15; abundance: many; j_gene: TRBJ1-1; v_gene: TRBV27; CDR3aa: CASSFSGTPATEAFF; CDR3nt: TGTGCCAGCAGTTTCTCTGGGACCCCAGCCACTGAAGCTTTCTTT
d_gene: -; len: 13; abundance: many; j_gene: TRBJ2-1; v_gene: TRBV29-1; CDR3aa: CSVEENGEREQFF; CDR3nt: TGCAGCGTTGAAGAAAACGGGGAACGTGAGCAGTTCTTC
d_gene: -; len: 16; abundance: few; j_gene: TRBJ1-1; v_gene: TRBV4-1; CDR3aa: CASSQEGGLRNTEAFF; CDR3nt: TGCGCCAGCAGCCAGGAGGGGGGGCTGAGGAACACTGAAGCTTTCTTT
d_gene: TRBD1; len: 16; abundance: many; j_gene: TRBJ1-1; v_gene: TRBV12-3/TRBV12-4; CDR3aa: CASSLGQGAWNTEAFF; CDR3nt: TGTGCCAGCAGTTTAGGGCAGGGGGCATGGAACACTGAAGCTTTCTTT
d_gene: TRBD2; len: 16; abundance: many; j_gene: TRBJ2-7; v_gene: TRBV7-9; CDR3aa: CASSLGLAGASYEQYF; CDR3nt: TGTGCCAGCAGCTTAGGACTAGCGGGGGCTTCCTACGAGCAGTACTTC
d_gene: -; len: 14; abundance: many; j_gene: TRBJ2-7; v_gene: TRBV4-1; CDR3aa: CASSTRDNPSEQYF; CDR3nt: TGCGCCAGCAGCACCCGGGACAATCCCTCCGAGCAGTACTTC
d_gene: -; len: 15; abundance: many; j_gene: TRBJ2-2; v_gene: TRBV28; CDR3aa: CASSPPNSWAGELFF; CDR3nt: TGTGCCAGCAGTCCCCCTAATAGCTGGGCCGGGGAGCTGTTTTTT
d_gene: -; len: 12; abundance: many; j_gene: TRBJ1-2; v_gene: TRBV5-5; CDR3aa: CASSSGNYGYTF; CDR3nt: TGTGCCAGCAGCTCAGGGAACTATGGCTACACCTTC
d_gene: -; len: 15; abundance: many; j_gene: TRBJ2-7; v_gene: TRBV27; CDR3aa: CASSLSVQGAYEQYF; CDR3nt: TGTGCCAGCAGTTTATCGGTACAGGGAGCCTACGAGCAGTACTTC
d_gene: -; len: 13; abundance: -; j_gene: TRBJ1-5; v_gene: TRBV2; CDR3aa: CASSEGGGQPQHF; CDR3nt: TGTGCCAGCAGTGAAGGGGGGGGCCAGCCCCAGCATTTT
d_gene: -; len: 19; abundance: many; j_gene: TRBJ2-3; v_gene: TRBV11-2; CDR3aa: CASSPNRGWGSTTTDTQYF; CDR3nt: TGTGCCAGCAGCCCAAACCGGGGCTGGGGGTCAACTACCACAGATACGCAGTATTTT